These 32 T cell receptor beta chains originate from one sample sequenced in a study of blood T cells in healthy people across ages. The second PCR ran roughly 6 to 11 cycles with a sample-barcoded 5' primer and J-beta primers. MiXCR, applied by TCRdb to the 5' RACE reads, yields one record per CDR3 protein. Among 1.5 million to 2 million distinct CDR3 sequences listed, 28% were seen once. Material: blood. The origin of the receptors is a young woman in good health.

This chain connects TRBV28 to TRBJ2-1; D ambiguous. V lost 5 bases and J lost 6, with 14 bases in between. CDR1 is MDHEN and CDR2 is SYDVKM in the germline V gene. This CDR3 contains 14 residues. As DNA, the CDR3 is TGTGCCAGCAGTCCCCACAGTGGTGGCAATGAGCAGTTCTTC. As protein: CASSPHSGGNEQFF.

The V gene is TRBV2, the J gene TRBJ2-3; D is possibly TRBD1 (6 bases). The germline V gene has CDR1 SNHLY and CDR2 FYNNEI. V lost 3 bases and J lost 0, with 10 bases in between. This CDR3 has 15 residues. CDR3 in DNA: TGTGCCAGCAGTGATCAGGGGTTTAGCACAGATACGCAGTATTTT. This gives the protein CASSDQGFSTDTQYF.

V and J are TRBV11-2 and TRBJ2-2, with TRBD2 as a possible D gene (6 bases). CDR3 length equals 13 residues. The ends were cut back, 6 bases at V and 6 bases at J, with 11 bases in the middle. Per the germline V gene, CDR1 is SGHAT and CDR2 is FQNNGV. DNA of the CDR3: TGTGCCAGCAGTTTGACTAGACCCGGGGAGCTGTTTTTT. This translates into CASSLTRPGELFF. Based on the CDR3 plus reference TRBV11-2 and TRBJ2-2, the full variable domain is EAGVAQSPRYKIIEKRQSVAFWCNPISGHATLYWYQQILGQGPKLLIQFQNNGVVDDSQLPKDRFSAERLKGVDSTLKIQPAKLEDSAVYLCASSLTRPGELFFGEGSRLTVL.

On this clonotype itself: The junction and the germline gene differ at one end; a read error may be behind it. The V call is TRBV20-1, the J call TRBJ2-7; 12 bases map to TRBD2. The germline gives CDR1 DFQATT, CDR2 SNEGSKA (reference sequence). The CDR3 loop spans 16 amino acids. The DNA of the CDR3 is TGCAGCGCTAGCGCTAGCGGGAGGGCCTTATCCTACGAGCGGTACTTC. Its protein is CSASASGRALSYERYF.

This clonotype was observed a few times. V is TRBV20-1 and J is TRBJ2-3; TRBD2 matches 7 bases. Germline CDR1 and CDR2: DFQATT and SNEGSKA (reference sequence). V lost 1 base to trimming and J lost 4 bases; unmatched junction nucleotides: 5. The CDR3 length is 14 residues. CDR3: CSARAGGSADTQYF. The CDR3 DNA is TGCAGTGCTAGAGCGGGCGGGAGCGCAGATACGCAGTATTTT.

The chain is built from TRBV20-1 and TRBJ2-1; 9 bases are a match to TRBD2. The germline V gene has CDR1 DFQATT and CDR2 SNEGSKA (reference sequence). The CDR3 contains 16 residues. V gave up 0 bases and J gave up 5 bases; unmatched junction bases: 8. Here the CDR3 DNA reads TGCAGTGCTAGAGATGTGCGGGGGGGCGGTCACAATGAGCAGTTCTTC. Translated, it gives CSARDVRGGGHNEQFF.

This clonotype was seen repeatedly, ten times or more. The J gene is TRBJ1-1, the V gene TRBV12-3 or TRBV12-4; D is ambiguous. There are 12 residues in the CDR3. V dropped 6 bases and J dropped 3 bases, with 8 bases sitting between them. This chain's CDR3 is CASSFGDTEAFF. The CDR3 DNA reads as TGTGCCAGCAGCTTCGGGGACACTGAAGCTTTCTTT.

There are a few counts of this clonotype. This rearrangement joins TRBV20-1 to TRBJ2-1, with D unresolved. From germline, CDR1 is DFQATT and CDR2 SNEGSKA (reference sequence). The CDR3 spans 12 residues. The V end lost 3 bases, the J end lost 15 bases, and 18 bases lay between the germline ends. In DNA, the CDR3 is TGCAGTGCTAGTGGCGTCGCGGTTGGCTTGTTCTTC. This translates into CSASGVAVGLFF.

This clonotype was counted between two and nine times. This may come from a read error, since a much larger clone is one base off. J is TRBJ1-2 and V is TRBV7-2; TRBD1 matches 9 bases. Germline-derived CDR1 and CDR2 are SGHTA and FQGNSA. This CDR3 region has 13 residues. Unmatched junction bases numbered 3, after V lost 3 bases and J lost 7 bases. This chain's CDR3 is CASSFRDRAGYTF. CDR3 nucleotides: TGTGCCAGCAGCTTCCGGGACAGGGCTGGCTACACCTTC.

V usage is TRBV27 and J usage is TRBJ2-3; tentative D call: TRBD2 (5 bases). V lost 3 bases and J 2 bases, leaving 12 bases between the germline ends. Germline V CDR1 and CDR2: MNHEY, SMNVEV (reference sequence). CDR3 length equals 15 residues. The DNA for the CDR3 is TGTGCCAGCAGTTTCTGGAGCGGAAACACAGATACGCAGTATTTT. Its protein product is CASSFWSGNTDTQYF.

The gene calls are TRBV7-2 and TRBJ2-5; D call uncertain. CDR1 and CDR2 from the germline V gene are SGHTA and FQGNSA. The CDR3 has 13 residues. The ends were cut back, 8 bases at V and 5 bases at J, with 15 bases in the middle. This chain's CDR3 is CASEKGNGETQYF. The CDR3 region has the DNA TGTGCCAGCGAAAAGGGAAACGGCGAGACCCAGTACTTC.

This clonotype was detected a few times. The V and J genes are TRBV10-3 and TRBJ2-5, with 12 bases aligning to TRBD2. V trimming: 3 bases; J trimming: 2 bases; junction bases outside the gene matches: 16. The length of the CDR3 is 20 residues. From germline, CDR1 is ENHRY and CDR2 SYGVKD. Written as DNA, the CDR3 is TGTGCCATCAGTGATCCTAGCGGGAGGGCCGGCCCACGGTTGCAAGAGACCCAGTACTTC. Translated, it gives CAISDPSGRAGPRLQETQYF.

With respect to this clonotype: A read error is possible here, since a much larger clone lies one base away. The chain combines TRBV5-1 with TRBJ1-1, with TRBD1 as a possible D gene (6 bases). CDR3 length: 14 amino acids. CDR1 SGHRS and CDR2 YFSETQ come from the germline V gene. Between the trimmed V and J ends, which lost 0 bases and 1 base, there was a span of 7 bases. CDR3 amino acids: CASSLGDTNTEAFF. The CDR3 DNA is TGCGCCAGCAGCTTGGGGGACACGAACACTGAAGCTTTCTTT.

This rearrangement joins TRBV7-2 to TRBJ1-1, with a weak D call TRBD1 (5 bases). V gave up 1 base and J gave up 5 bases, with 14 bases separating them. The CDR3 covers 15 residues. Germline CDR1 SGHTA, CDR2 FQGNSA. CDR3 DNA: TGTGCCAGCAGCTTAGGAGGGACTCTCATGACTGAAGCTTTCTTT. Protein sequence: CASSLGGTLMTEAFF.

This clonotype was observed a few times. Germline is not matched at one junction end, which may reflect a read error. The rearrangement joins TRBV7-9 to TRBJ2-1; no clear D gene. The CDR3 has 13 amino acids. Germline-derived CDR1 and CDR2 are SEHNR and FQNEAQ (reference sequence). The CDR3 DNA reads TGTGCCAGCAGCTTAGAGAGATACAATGTGCAGTTCTTC. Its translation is CASSLERYNVQFF.

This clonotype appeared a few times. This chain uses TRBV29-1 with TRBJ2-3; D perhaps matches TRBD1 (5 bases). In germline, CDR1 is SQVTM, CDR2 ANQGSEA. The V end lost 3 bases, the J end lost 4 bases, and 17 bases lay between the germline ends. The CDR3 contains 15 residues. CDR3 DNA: TGCAGCGTTGATGGTCAGGGAAGTTATGCAGATACGCAGTATTTT. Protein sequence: CSVDGQGSYADTQYF.

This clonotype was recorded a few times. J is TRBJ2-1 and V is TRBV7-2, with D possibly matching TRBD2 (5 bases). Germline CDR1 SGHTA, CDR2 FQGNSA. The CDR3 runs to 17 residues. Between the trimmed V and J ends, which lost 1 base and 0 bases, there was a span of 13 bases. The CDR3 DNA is TGTGCCAGCAGCTTAGATCAGAGTAGCGCCTCCTACAATGAGCAGTTCTTC. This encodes CASSLDQSSASYNEQFF.

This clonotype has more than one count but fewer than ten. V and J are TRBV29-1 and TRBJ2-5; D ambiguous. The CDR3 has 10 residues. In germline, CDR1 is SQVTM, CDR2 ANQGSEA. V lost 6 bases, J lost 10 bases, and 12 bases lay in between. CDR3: CSVHQNYQYF. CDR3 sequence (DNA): TGCAGCGTCCACCAGAACTACCAGTACTTC.

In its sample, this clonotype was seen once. CDR3 in amino acids: CASSVASAQTYEQYF. In DNA, the CDR3 is TGTGCCAGCAGTGTTGCTAGCGCCCAAACCTACGAGCAGTACTTC. This chain connects TRBV6-1 to TRBJ2-7; D is possibly TRBD2 (6 bases). V was cut by 4 bases and J by 2 bases, with 15 bases left in between. The germline V gene encodes CDR1 MNHNS and CDR2 SASEGT. The CDR3 length is 15 residues.

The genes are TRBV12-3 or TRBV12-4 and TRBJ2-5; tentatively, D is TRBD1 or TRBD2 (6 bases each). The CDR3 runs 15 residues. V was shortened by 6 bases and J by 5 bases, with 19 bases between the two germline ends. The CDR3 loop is CASSPRDTSRETQYF. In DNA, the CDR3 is TGTGCCAGCAGCCCGCGGGACACATCAAGGGAGACCCAGTACTTC.

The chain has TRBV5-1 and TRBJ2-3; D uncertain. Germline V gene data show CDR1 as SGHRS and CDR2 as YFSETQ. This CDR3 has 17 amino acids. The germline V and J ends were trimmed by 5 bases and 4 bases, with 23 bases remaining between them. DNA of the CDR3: TGCGCCAGCAGGCTCCTGGCTCTCGCTAGTGTTGCAGATACGCAGTATTTT. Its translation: CASRLLALASVADTQYF.

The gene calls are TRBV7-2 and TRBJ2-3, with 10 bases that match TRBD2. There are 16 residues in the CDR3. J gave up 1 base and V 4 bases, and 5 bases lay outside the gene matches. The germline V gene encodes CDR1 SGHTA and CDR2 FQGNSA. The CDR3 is CASSSAGTSGTDTQYF. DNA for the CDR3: TGTGCCAGCAGCTCTGCCGGGACTAGCGGCACAGATACGCAGTATTTT.

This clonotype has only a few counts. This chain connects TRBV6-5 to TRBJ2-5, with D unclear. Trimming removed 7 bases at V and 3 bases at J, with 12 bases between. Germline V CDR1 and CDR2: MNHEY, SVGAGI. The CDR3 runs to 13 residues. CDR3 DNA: TGTGCCAGCACCCCGCACACTGAAGAGACCCAGTACTTC. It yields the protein CASTPHTEETQYF.

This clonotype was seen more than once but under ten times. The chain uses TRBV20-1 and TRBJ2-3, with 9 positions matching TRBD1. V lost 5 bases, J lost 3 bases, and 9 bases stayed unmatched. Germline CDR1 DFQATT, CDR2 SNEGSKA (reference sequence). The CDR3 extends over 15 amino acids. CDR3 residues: CSARGQGPSTDTQYF. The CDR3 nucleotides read TGCAGTGCTCGCGGACAGGGGCCCTCAACAGATACGCAGTATTTT.

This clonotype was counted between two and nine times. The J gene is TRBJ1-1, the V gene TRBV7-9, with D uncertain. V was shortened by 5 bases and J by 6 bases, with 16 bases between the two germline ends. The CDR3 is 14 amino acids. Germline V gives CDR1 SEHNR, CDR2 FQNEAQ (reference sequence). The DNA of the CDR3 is TGTGCCAGCAGCGAAACGCGAGGGTACGCTGAAGCTTTCTTT. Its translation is CASSETRGYAEAFF.

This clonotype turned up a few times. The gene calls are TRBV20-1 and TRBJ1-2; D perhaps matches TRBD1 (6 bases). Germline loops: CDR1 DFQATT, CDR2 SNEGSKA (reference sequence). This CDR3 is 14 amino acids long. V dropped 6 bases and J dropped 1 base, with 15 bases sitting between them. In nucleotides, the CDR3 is TGCAGTGCCCTAGGGGGGGCGATTAACTATGGCTACACCTTC. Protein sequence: CSALGGAINYGYTF.

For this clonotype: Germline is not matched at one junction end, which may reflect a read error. CDR3 in DNA: TGTGCCGGCAGCTTAGTCCTTAATGGCTACACCTTC. This codes for CAGSLVLNGYTF. The gene calls are TRBV7-9 and TRBJ1-2, with unresolved D. The germline V gene encodes CDR1 SEHNR and CDR2 FQNEAQ (reference sequence). CDR3 size: 12 residues.

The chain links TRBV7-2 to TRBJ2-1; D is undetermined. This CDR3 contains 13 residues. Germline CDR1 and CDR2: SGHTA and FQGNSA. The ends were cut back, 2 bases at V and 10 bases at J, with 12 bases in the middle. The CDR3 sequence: CASSLLFGREQFF. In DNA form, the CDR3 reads TGTGCCAGCAGCTTATTGTTTGGTAGGGAGCAGTTCTTC.

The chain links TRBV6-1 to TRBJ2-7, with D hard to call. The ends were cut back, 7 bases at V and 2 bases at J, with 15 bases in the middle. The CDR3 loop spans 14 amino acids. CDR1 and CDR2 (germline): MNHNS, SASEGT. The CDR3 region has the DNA TGTGCCAGCAATTCTATCGGCGGACCCTACGAGCAGTACTTC. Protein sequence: CASNSIGGPYEQYF.

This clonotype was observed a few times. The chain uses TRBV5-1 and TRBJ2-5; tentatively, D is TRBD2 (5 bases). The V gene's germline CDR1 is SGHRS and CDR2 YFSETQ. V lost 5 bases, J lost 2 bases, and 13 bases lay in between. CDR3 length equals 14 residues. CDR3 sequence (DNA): TGCGCCAGCAGAGGAGCAGCGGCTCAAGAGACCCAGTACTTC. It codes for CASRGAAAQETQYF.

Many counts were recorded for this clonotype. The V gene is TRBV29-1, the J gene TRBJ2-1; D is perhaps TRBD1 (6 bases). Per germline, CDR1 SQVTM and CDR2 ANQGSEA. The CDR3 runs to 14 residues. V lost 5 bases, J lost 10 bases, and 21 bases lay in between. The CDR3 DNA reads TGCAGCGTTTCCCCTGGACAGCCATTTCGAGAGCAGTTCTTC. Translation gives CSVSPGQPFREQFF.

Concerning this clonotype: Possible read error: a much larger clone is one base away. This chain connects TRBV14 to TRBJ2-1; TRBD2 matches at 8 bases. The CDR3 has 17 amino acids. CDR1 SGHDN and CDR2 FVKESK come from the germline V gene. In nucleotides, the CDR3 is TGTGCCAGCAGCCAAGTTTACCGGACTAGCTATAACAATGAGCGGTTCTTC. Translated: CASSQVYRTSYNNERFF.